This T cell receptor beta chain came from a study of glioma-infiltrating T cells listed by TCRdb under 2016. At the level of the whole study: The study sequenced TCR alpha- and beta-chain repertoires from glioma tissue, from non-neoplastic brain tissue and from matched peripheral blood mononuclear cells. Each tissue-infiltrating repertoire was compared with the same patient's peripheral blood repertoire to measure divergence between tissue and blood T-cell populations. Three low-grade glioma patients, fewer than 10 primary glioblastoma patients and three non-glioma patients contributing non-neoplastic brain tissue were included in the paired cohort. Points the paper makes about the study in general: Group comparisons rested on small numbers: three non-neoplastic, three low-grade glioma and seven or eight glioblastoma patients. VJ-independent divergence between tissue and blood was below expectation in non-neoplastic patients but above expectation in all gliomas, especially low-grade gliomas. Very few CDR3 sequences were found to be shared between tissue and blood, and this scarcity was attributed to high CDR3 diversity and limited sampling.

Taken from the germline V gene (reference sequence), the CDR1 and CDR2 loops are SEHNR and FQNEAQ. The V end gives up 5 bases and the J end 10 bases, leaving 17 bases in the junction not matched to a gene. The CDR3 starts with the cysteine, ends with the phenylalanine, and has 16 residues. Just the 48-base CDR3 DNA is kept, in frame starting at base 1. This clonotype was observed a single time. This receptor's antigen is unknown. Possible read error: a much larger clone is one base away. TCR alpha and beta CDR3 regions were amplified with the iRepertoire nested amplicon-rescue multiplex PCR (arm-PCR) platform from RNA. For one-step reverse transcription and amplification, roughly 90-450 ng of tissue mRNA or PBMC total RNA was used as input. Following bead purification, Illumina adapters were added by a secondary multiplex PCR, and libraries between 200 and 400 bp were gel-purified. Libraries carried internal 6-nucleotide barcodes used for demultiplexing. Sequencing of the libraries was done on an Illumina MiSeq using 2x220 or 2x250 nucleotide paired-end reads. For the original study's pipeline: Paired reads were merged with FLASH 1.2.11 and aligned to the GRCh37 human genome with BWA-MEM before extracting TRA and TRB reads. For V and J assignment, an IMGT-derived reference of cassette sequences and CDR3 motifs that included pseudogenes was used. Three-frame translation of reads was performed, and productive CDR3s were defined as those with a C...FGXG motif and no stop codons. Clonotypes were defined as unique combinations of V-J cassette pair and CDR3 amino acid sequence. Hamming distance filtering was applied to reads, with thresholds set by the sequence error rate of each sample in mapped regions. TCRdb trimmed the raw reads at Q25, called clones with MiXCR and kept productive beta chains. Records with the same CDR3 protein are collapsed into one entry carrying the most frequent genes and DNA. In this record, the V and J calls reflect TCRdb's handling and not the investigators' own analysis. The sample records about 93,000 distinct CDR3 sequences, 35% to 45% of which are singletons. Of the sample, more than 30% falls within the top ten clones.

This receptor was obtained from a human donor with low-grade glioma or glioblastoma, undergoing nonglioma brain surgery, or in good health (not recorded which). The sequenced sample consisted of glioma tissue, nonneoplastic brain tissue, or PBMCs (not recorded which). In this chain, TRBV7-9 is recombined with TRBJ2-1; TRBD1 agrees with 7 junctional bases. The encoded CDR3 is CASSGTPGQYSYEQFF. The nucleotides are TGTGCCAGCAGCGGGACCCCGGGACAGTACTCCTACGAGCAGTTCTTC.